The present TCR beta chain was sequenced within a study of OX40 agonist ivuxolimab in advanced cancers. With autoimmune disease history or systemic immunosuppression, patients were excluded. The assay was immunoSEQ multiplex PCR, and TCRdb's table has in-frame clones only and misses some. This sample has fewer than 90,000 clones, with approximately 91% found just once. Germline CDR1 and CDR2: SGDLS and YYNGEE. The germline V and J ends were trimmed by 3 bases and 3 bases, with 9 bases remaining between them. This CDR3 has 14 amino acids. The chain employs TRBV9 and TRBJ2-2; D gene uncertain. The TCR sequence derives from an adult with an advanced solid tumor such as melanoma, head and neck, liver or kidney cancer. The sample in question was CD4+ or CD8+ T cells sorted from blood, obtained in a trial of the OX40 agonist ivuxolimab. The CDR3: CASSGSQHTGELFF. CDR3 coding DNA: TGTGCCAGCAGCGGTTCTCAGCACACCGGGGAGCTGTTTTTT.